The clone carrying this TCR beta chain was found a few times. Its specificity is unknown. The data were taken from a study of blood T cells in healthy people across ages. Study-level points and caveats: A greater number of naive CD4+ cells and higher diversity distinguished long-lived donors from aged donors.

Together with a sample-barcoded 5' primer, a J-beta primer mix was included in a second PCR lasting roughly 6 to 12 cycles. Each CDR3 protein gets one entry after TCRdb re-called the 5' RACE reads with MiXCR. The sample shows 600,000 or so distinct CDR3 sequences, around a fifth of them seen only once. PBMCs, at least 7 million per sample, were isolated. Per sample, at least 5 micrograms of total RNA were extracted. The material sequenced was blood. The receptor was isolated from a man between 65 and 85 years old in good health.

The CDR3 DNA sequence: TGTGCCATCAGTGAGACCGGGAGGGAGACCCAGTACTTC. Residues: CAISETGRETQYF. The chain uses TRBV10-3 and TRBJ2-5; 7 positions match TRBD2. Trimming took 2 bases from V and 5 from J; bases not matched to a gene: 2. The CDR3 extends over 13 amino acids. CDR1 and CDR2 (germline): ENHRY, SYGVKD.